This TCR beta chain was sequenced during a study of CD8 T cells in Susac syndrome. Overall study context: At the time of blood draw, patients with Susac syndrome were therapy-naive, receiving corticosteroids, or receiving intravenous immunoglobulin alone.

Sequencing targeted TCR beta in T cells from blood (CD8+ and CD4+). The TEMRA cells underwent FACS enrichment, while the CD8+ and CD4+ T cells underwent negative isolation. The CDR3 runs 11 residues. The germline V gene encodes CDR1 GTSNPN and CDR2 SVGIG (reference sequence). With random hexamers, reverse transcription was performed on roughly 0.5 to 1 ug of RNA. It was immunoSEQ multiplex PCR that amplified TCR beta CDR3 across 54 Vbeta and 13 Jbeta. TCRdb re-derived calls from the immunoSEQ multiplex PCR reads in MiXCR, one entry per CDR3 protein. Counted here are some 130,000 distinct CDR3 sequences, more than 85% occurring once; the ten biggest clones make up about 0.18%. As concerns this clonotype: At one end the junction does not follow the germline gene, possibly because of a read error.

The J gene is TRBJ1-2, the V gene TRBV30; D is unresolved. Sequenced input: CD8+ T cells from PBMCs. This sequence was found in a human donor with Susac syndrome. CDR3 sequence (DNA): TGTGCCTGGAGTGCCGCGGACGAACCGACATTC. Amino acids: CAWSAADEPTF.